This T cell receptor beta chain was retrieved from a study of blood T cell repertoires in COVID-19. Study as a whole: Samples taken during acute and convalescent COVID-19 were collected in the United States, Italy and Spain.

Repertoires were generated with immunoSEQ multiplex PCR, while TCRdb's copy carries only in-frame clones and drops some. The profile shows around 500,000 clones, roughly 90% of them singletons. Germline V gene lookup returns CDR1 SGHDN and CDR2 FVKESK. This CDR3 has 13 amino acids. The V segment lost 6 bases and the J segment 7 bases; nucleotides outside the gene matches: 5. Those who participated ranged in age from about 18 to 89 years and resided in around 22 US areas. Clinical histories supplied by participants themselves formed the basis of cohort assignment. This TCR was recovered from a woman in her thirties or forties who had recovered from COVID-19. Sequencing used PBMCs or T cells enriched from blood (not recorded which). The chain has TRBV14 and TRBJ2-3; TRBD1 matches at 9 bases. This CDR3 is CASRDRGVHTQYF. The CDR3 DNA follows: TGTGCCAGCAGGGACAGGGGAGTACATACGCAGTATTTT.